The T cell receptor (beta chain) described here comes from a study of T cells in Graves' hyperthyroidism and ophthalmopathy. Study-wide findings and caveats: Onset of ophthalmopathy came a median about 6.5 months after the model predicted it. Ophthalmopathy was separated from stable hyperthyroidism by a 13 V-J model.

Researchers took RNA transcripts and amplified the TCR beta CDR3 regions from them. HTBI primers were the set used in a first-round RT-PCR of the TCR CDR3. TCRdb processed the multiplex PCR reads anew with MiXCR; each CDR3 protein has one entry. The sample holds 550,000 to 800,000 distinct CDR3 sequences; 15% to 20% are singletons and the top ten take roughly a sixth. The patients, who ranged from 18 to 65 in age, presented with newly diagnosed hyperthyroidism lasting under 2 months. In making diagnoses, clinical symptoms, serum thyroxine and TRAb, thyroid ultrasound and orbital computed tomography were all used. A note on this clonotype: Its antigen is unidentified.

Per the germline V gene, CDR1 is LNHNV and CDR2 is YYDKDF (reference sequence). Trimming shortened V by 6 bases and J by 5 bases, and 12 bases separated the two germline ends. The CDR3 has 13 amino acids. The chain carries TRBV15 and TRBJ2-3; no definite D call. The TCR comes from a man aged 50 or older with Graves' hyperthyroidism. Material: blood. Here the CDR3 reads CATRTPGEDTQYF. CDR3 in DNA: TGTGCCACCAGGACCCCTGGGGAAGATACGCAGTATTTT.